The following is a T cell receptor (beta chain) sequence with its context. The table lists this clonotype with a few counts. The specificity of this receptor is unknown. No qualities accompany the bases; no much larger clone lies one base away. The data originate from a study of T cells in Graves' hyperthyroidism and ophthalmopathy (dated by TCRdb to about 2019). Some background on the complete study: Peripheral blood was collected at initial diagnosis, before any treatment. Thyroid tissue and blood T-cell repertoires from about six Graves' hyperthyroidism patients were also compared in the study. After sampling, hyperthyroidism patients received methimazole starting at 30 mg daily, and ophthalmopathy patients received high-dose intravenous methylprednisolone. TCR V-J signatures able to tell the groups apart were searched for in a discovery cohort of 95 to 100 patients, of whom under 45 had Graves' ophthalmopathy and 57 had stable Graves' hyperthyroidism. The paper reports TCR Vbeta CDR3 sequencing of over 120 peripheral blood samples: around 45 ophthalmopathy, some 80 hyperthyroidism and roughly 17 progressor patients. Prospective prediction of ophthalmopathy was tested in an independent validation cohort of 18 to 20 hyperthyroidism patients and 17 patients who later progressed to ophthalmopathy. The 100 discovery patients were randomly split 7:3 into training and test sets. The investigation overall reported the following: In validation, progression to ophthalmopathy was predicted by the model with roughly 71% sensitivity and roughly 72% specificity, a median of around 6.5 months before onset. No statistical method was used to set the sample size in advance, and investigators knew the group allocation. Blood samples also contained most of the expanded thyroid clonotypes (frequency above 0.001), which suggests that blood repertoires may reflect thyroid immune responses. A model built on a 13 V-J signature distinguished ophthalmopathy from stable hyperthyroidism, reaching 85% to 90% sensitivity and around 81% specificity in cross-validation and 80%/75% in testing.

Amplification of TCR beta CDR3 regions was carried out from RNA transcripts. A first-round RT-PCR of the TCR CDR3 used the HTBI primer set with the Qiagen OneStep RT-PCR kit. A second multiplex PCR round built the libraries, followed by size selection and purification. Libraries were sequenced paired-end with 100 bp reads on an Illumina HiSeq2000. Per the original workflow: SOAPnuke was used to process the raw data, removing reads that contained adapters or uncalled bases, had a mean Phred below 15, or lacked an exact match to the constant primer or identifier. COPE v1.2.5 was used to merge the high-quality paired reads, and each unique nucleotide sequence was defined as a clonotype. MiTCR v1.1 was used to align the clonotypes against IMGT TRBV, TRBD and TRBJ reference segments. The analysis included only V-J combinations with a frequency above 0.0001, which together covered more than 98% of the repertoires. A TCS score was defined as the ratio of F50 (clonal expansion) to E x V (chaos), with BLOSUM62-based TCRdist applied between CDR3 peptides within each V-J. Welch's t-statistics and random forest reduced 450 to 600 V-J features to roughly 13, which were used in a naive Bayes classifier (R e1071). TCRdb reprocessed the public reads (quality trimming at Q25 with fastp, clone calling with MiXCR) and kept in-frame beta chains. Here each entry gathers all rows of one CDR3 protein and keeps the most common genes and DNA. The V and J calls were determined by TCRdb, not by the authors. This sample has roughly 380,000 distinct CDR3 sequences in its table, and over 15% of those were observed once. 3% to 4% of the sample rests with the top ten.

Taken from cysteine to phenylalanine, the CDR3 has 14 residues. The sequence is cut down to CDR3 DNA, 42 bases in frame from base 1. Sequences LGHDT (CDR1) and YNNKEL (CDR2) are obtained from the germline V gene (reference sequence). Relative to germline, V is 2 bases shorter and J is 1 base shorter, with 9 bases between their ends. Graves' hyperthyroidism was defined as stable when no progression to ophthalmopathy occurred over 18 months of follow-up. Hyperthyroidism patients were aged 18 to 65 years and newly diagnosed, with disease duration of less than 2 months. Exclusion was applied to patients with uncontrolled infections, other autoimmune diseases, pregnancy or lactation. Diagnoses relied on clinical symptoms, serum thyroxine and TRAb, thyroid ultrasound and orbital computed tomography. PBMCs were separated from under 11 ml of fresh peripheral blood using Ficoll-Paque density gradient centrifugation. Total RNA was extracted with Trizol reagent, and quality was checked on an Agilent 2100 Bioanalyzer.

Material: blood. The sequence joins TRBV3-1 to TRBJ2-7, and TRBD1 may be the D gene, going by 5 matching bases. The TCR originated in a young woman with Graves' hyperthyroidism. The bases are TGTGCCAGCAGCCAACAGGGCTTATCCTACGAGCAGTACTTC. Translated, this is CASSQQGLSYEQYF.